This T cell receptor beta chain came from a study of shared clonotypes between healthy human individuals. The CDR3 spans 11 residues. CDR1 MNHNS and CDR2 SASEGT come from the germline V gene. The ends were cut back, 5 bases at V and 6 bases at J, with 6 bases in the middle. Here immunoSEQ multiplex PCR was the method, and the copy in TCRdb shows in-frame clones only, minus some. Of a few million clones in the sample, around 90% are singletons; the top ten hold around 0.35%. The sequence was obtained from a man in his late teens or twenties in good health. Some clones in this sample may be carry-over from other donors' samples. Sequencing was done on a sample of naive CD4+ T cells from PBMCs. Subset given: CD45RA+ positively selected. V and J are TRBV6-1 and TRBJ2-3; D gene uncertain. The CDR3, as DNA: TGTGCCAGCAGTTACATCGATACGCAGTATTTT. Its protein product is CASSYIDTQYF.